Here is one T cell receptor (beta chain) with its context. This record belongs to a study of blood T cell repertoires in COVID-19. About the research overall: The samples span acute and convalescent COVID-19 from the United States, Italy and Spain. Sources were T cells, B-cell-depleted T cells, or PBMCs; the material itself was cDNA or gDNA.

Per the study methods: For nucleated cells, counts were estimated from reference gene primer amplification. TCRdb's table, derived via immunoSEQ multiplex PCR, lists solely in-frame clones and lacks some. V and J calls and clone size are copied from that table; D and trimming were computed from the DNA. This table has around 72,000 clones, approximately 86% appearing once. Germline V gene lookup returns CDR1 SGHTA and CDR2 FQGNSA. Trimming left V 0 bases short and J 0 bases short, with 4 bases between. CDR3 length equals 14 residues. Sequencing input: peripheral blood. The chain is built from TRBV7-2 and TRBJ2-3; D uncertain. This TCR was sampled from a man aged 50 to 60 with acute or convalescent COVID-19. CDR3 amino acids: CASSLARSTDTQYF. The CDR3, as DNA: TGTGCCAGCAGCTTAGCCCGGAGCACAGATACGCAGTATTTT. Drawing the rest from reference TRBV7-2 and TRBJ2-3, the complete variable domain is GAGVSQSPSNKVTEKGKDVELRCDPISGHTALYWYRQSLGQGLEFLIYFQGNSAPDKSGLPSDRFSAERTGGSVSTLTIQRTQQEDSAVYLCASSLARSTDTQYFGPGTRLTVL.